The T cell receptor beta chain described here comes from a study of cytomegalovirus exposure and HLA in healthy donors. The study's findings and limits: A later analysis linked a missense DCLRE1C variant to TCR beta V- and J-gene trimming. Altogether, some 170 TCR beta chains were recorded as cytomegalovirus-associated.

The PCR ran on 60 Vbeta and 13 Jbeta primers. Sequencing was performed with immunoSEQ multiplex PCR; in TCRdb, only in-frame clones are kept and a portion is missing. The table includes just over 200,000 clones, around four fifths detected once. To note about this clone: Its antigen is unidentified. In the same sample, other DNA sequences code for this CDR3.

This clonotype originated in a man in his fifties or sixties in good health and CMV-seronegative. Sequenced sample: PBMCs.

CDR3 sequence: CASSLAGPEAFF. CDR3 sequence (DNA): TGTGCCAGCAGTTTAGCGGGGCCCGAAGCTTTCTTT. This chain connects TRBV28 to TRBJ1-1, with a possible D match to TRBD1 (5 bases). Trimming pared 2 bases from V and 8 bases from J, leaving 9 bases between. This CDR3 region has 12 residues. Germline V gene lookup returns CDR1 MDHEN and CDR2 SYDVKM.